One sample yielded the 28 T cell receptor beta chains listed below, sequenced in a study of CD8+CD57+ T cells in acquired aplastic anemia. Whoever was chosen for sequencing had shown CD8+CD57+ cell expansion by flow cytometry. Genomic DNA constituted the template upon which TCR beta VDJ and CDR3 profiling was performed. TCRdb processed the reads anew with MiXCR; each CDR3 protein has one entry. The sample carries 450,000 to 600,000 distinct CDR3 sequences, around 32% recorded once. Sequenced: sorted CD4+, CD8+, or CD8+CD57+ T cells (not recorded which) from PBMCs. Receptor source: a human donor with aplastic anemia.

V gene TRBV20-1 combines with J gene TRBJ2-3, with 8 nucleotides matching TRBD2. Losses at the gene ends were 5 bases for V and 1 base for J; bases not matched to a gene: 8. CDR1 and CDR2 (germline): DFQATT, SNEGSKA (reference sequence). The CDR3 has 15 amino acids. In DNA, the CDR3 is TGCAGTGCTCGCTCCTTGACTAGCGGCACAGATACGCAGTATTTT. Its protein is CSARSLTSGTDTQYF.

This chain links TRBV25-1 with TRBJ1-5; D remains unclear. The CDR3 is 17 residues long. Germline assignment: CDR1 MGHDK and CDR2 SYGVNS. Deletions cut 5 bases from V and 11 bases from J, with 28 bases between. The CDR3 here is CASSRGFKSGSGMAQHF. The CDR3 bases are TGTGCCAGCAGTCGAGGGTTCAAAAGCGGCTCCGGGATGGCCCAGCATTTT.

This clonotype was observed a handful of times. The genes are TRBV20-1 and TRBJ1-3; D may be TRBD1 (6 bases). The CDR3 has 14 residues. Trimming removed 6 bases at V and 3 bases at J, with 15 bases between. Germline V gene sequence: CDR1 DFQATT, CDR2 SNEGSKA (reference sequence). The CDR3 protein is CSARRGVDGNTIYF. The CDR3 DNA reads as TGCAGTGCCCGGAGGGGGGTCGATGGAAACACCATATATTTT.

The chain uses TRBV20-1 and TRBJ2-7; D possibly uses TRBD1 or TRBD2 (5 bases each). V lost 0 bases, J lost 2 bases, and 14 bases lay in between. CDR1 is DFQATT, CDR2 SNEGSKA, per germline (reference sequence). CDR3 length equals 15 residues. CDR3 amino acids: CSARDSRGAPYEQYF. CDR3 DNA: TGCAGTGCTAGAGATTCGAGGGGAGCCCCCTACGAGCAGTACTTC.

This clonotype was recorded at least ten times. The chain is built from TRBV20-1 and TRBJ1-2; weak D call: TRBD1 (6 bases). The V gene's germline CDR1 is DFQATT and CDR2 SNEGSKA (reference sequence). The CDR3 has 11 amino acids. Trimming took 3 bases from V and 4 from J, leaving 6 bases between them. The DNA for the CDR3 is TGCAGTGCTAGGGACAGCTATGGCTACACCTTC. Translation gives CSARDSYGYTF.

The rearrangement links TRBV4-3 to TRBJ2-2, with D unclear. The CDR3 runs 12 residues. Between the trimmed V and J ends, which lost 2 bases and 3 bases, there was a span of 1 base. The germline CDR1 and CDR2 sequences are LGHNA and YSLEER. The DNA for the CDR3 is TGCGCCAGCAGCCAACACACCGGGGAGCTGTTTTTT. As protein: CASSQHTGELFF.

J is TRBJ2-7 and V is TRBV11-2; D uncertain. The V end was cut by 1 base, the J end by 3 bases, with 16 bases between. This CDR3 has 16 residues. Germline values: CDR1 SGHAT, CDR2 FQNNGV. DNA of the CDR3: TGTGCCAGCAGCTTAGGGTCTAGGGCCGGTAACTACGAGCAGTACTTC. This sequence encodes CASSLGSRAGNYEQYF.

This clonotype has more than one count but fewer than ten. This sequence joins TRBV20-1 and TRBJ2-3, with 12 bases identical to TRBD2. The germline V gene has CDR1 DFQATT and CDR2 SNEGSKA (reference sequence). V dropped 8 bases and J dropped 3; count of bases not matched to a gene: 12. The CDR3 length is 16 residues. CDR3 in amino acids: CSFLFPGTSGTDTQYF. The CDR3, as DNA: TGCAGTTTCCTCTTTCCCGGGACTAGCGGGACAGATACGCAGTATTTT.

CDR3 loop: CSARDPSGGTDTQYF. CDR3 DNA: TGCAGTGCTAGAGATCCTAGCGGGGGAACAGATACGCAGTATTTT. The rearrangement uses TRBV20-1 and TRBJ2-3; 10 nucleotides agree with TRBD2. Per germline, CDR1 DFQATT and CDR2 SNEGSKA (reference sequence). The ends lost 0 bases at V and 3 bases at J; junction bases unmatched: 3. The CDR3 extends over 15 amino acids.

This clonotype was seen a few times. V and J are TRBV9 and TRBJ2-1, with D uncertain. The CDR3 consists of 15 residues. V was pared by 2 bases and J by 0 bases, with 9 bases between. Looked up from germline, CDR1 is SGDLS and CDR2 is YYNGEE. The CDR3 DNA is TGTGCCAGCAGCGTTACCCAACTCTCCTACAATGAGCAGTTCTTC. The encoded protein is CASSVTQLSYNEQFF.

J is TRBJ2-3 and V is TRBV11-2, with D possibly being TRBD2 (5 bases). Germline CDR1 is SGHAT and CDR2 is FQNNGV. V shed 5 bases and J shed 4 bases, with 19 bases lying between them. The CDR3 has 16 amino acids. CDR3 nucleotide sequence: TGTGCCAGCAGCCCAAATGGCCGGGGAGCACCAGATACGCAGTATTTT. Amino acid sequence: CASSPNGRGAPDTQYF.

This clonotype was counted at least ten times. This CDR3 reads CASSPAGTDTQYF. In DNA, the CDR3 is TGTGCCAGCAGCCCGGCGGGCACAGATACGCAGTATTTT. The rearrangement links TRBV7-9 to TRBJ2-3; D gene ambiguous. This CDR3 comprises 13 residues. The germline V and J ends were trimmed by 5 bases and 1 base, with 7 bases remaining between them. Germline loops: CDR1 SEHNR, CDR2 FQNEAQ (reference sequence). Full variable domain (missing parts from reference TRBV7-9 and TRBJ2-3): DTGVSQNPRHKITKRGQNVTFRCDPISEHNRLYWYRQTLGQGPEFLTYFQNEAQLEKSRLLSDRFSAERPKGSFSTLEIQRTEQGDSAMYLCASSPAGTDTQYFGPGTRLTVL.

This clonotype was counted between two and nine times. V is TRBV6-1 and J is TRBJ2-5; a possible D gene is TRBD2 (6 bases). The CDR3 extends over 15 amino acids. The V end was cut by 4 bases, the J end by 5 bases, with 17 bases between. Looked up from germline, CDR1 is MNHNS and CDR2 is SASEGT. For the CDR3, the DNA is TGTGCCAGCAGTGGGGTCGGGAGAAGGGCGGAGACCCAGTACTTC. Its protein product is CASSGVGRRAETQYF.

With regard to this clonotype: Being one base from a much bigger clone, this may be a read error. CDR3 nucleotides: TGTGCCAGCAGCTTTTTTCCCGGGCAGTACTTC. Amino acid sequence: CASSFFPGQYF. V is TRBV7-8 and J is TRBJ2-7, with D uncertain. This CDR3 is 11 amino acids long. Germline assignment: CDR1 SGHVS and CDR2 FQNEAQ. V was cut by 3 bases and J by 9 bases, with 9 bases left in between.

The chain recombines TRBV20-1 with TRBJ2-7, with TRBD1 matching over 9 bases. Germline lookup yields CDR1 DFQATT and CDR2 SNEGSKA (reference sequence). This CDR3 is built from 14 residues. V dropped 3 bases and J dropped 2; count of bases not matched to a gene: 5. The CDR3: CSASNRDRAYEQYF. In DNA form, the CDR3 reads TGCAGTGCTAGCAACCGGGACAGGGCCTACGAGCAGTACTTC.

This clonotype was seen repeatedly, ten times or more. The rearrangement links TRBV19 to TRBJ2-2; no firm D call. V lost 6 bases to trimming and J lost 8 bases, with 4 bases between them. Germline assignment: CDR1 LNHDA and CDR2 SQIVND (reference sequence). The CDR3 extends over 10 amino acids. The CDR3: CASSGGELFF. For the CDR3, the DNA is TGTGCCAGTAGCGGGGGGGAGCTGTTTTTT. Together with reference TRBV19 and TRBJ2-2, the CDR3 gives the full variable domain: DGGITQSPKYLFRKEGQNVTLSCEQNLNHDAMYWYRQDPGQGLRLIYYSQIVNDFQKGDIAEGYSVSREKKESFPLTVTSAQKNPTAFYLCASSGGELFFGEGSRLTVL.

This clonotype has a single count. A much larger clonotype is one base distant, so this may be a read error. This chain links TRBV19 with TRBJ2-7; D is possibly TRBD1 (5 bases). Germline V gives CDR1 LNHDA, CDR2 SQIVND (reference sequence). The V end was cut by 11 bases, the J end by 7 bases, with 27 bases between. CDR3 length equals 15 residues. The CDR3 region has the DNA TGTGCCGGTACCCCGGGTGGGCAGGGAATCCGGGAGCAGTACTTC. Its protein is CAGTPGGQGIREQYF. The full variable domain, its missing parts supplied by reference TRBV19 and TRBJ2-7, is DGGITQSPKYLFRKEGQNVTLSCEQNLNHDAMYWYRQDPGQGLRLIYYSQIVNDFQKGDIAEGYSVSREKKESFPLTVTSAQKNPTAFYLCAGTPGGQGIREQYFGPGTRLTVT.

On this clonotype itself: A single base separates this from a much larger clone, so it may be a read error. V is TRBV20-1 and J is TRBJ1-2; TRBD1 aligns across 8 bases. The germline CDR1 and CDR2 sequences are DFQATT and SNEGSKA (reference sequence). The CDR3 has 15 residues. CDR3 sequence: CSARVRYQGADGCTF. Here the CDR3 DNA reads TGCAGTGCTAGAGTACGGTACCAGGGGGCTGATGGCTGCACCTTC.

At least ten counts were recorded for this clonotype. This chain uses TRBV7-2 with TRBJ1-1; 8 nucleotides line up with TRBD1. The CDR3 spans 13 residues. From germline, CDR1 is SGHTA and CDR2 FQGNSA. V lost 5 bases to trimming and J lost 5 bases; unmatched junction nucleotides: 4. CDR3 residues: CASSEDRGTEAFF. In nucleotides, the CDR3 is TGTGCCAGCAGCGAAGACAGGGGAACTGAAGCTTTCTTT. Variable domain in full (rest from reference TRBV7-2 and TRBJ1-1): GAGVSQSPSNKVTEKGKDVELRCDPISGHTALYWYRQSLGQGLEFLIYFQGNSAPDKSGLPSDRFSAERTGGSVSTLTIQRTQQEDSAVYLCASSEDRGTEAFFGQGTRLTVV.

Many counts were recorded for this clonotype. The J gene is TRBJ2-7, the V gene TRBV19, with D unresolved. The CDR3 is made up of 13 amino acids. The ends were cut back, 5 bases at V and 4 bases at J, with 12 bases in the middle. Per the germline V gene, CDR1 is LNHDA and CDR2 is SQIVND (reference sequence). DNA for the CDR3: TGTGCCAGTAGTCCGTCAGACCAATACGAGCAGTACTTC. This encodes CASSPSDQYEQYF.

The V and J genes are TRBV24-1 and TRBJ2-1, with D possibly called TRBD1 or TRBD2 (5 bases each). The CDR3 runs to 13 residues. Germline loops: CDR1 KGHDR, CDR2 SFDVKD. Between the trimmed V and J ends, which lost 4 bases and 9 bases, there was a span of 12 bases. The CDR3 sequence: CATSDAGDPEQFF. The CDR3 region has the DNA TGTGCCACCAGTGACGCCGGGGACCCTGAGCAGTTCTTC.

This clonotype appeared a few times. The chain recombines TRBV6-1 with TRBJ2-2, with TRBD1 as a possible D gene (5 bases). V was pared by 11 bases and J by 0 bases, with 10 bases between. This CDR3 comprises 13 residues. CDR1 and CDR2 (germline): MNHNS, SASEGT. The CDR3 nucleotides read TGTGCCGCTAGGACAACGAACACCGGGGAGCTGTTTTTT. Its protein product is CAARTTNTGELFF.

This clonotype was observed a handful of times. V and J are TRBV29-1 and TRBJ2-7; no definite D call. This CDR3 is 14 amino acids long. The V end was cut by 0 bases, the J end by 6 bases, with 15 bases between. The germline V gene has CDR1 SQVTM and CDR2 ANQGSEA. The CDR3 loop is CSVEDPSQISEQYF. The DNA of the CDR3 is TGCAGCGTTGAAGATCCCAGCCAGATTTCCGAGCAGTACTTC.

This clonotype was seen only once. A much more abundant neighbour one base away suggests this may be a read error. This chain uses TRBV25-1 with TRBJ2-7; D possibly uses TRBD1 or TRBD2 (5 bases each). CDR3 length: 16 residues. Germline V CDR1 and CDR2: MGHDK, SYGVNS. The CDR3 coding sequence is TGTGCCGGCAGCCTCGGTTCCCAGGTGGGACCCTACGAGCAGTACTTC. Protein sequence: CAGSLGSQVGPYEQYF.

This clonotype has only one observation. This chain connects TRBV10-3 to TRBJ1-2, with 8 bases lining up with TRBD1. This CDR3 has 14 amino acids. J lost 6 bases, V lost 3 bases, and 6 bases had no gene match. The germline V gene encodes CDR1 ENHRY and CDR2 SYGVKD. The CDR3 coding sequence is TGTGCCATCAGTGAAACAGGGGGAACAGATGGCTACACCTTC. Translated: CAISETGGTDGYTF.

The sample holds a few counts of this clonotype. This chain links TRBV12-3 or TRBV12-4 with TRBJ1-5; TRBD1 is a possible D gene (6 bases). The V end was cut by 6 bases, the J end by 0 bases, with 12 bases between. CDR3 length: 15 amino acids. The CDR3 region is CASSYTGNSNQPQHF. CDR3 bases: TGTGCCAGCAGCTATACAGGGAATAGCAATCAGCCCCAGCATTTT.

This sequence joins TRBV20-1 and TRBJ1-2; 9 bases fit TRBD1. The CDR3 runs 12 residues. Losses at the gene ends were 5 bases for V and 8 bases for J; bases not matched to a gene: 6. The V gene's germline CDR1 is DFQATT and CDR2 SNEGSKA (reference sequence). This chain's CDR3 is CSAHDRGGGYTF. CDR3 in DNA: TGCAGTGCTCACGACAGGGGGGGAGGCTACACCTTC.

The table lists this clonotype with a few counts. The chain is built from TRBV5-1 and TRBJ1-1, with a tentative D call TRBD1 (5 bases). Germline CDR1 SGHRS, CDR2 YFSETQ. V was trimmed by 2 bases and J by 5 bases, leaving 19 bases between them. This CDR3 region has 16 residues. The CDR3 spells CASSLVWRGRGTEAFF. CDR3 nucleotide sequence: TGCGCCAGCAGCTTAGTGTGGCGAGGGCGGGGGACTGAAGCTTTCTTT.